This TCR beta chain was retrieved from a study of cytomegalovirus exposure and HLA in healthy donors (dated by TCRdb to between 2016 and 2019). Context from the whole study: According to an earlier analysis of around 600 of the donors, some 180 million T cells yielded roughly 110 million unique TCR beta sequences and less than 300 Gb of sequence data. The genetic ancestry cluster associated with self-reported Caucasian donors included over 80% of the roughly 410 genotyped donors. The aim of the study was to test whether cataloging public T cell receptors could identify signatures of past pathogen exposure. Typing coverage varied by locus: roughly 620-640 donors for A, B, C, DRB1 and DQB1; more than 500 for DQA1; more than 600 for DPA1; about 450 for DPB1. In a later genetic analysis, genome-wide SNP genotypes for about 55% of the roughly 700 donors were used, and that subset was treated as a discovery cohort. Alongside the repertoire data, information on donor age, sex, ethnicity and CMV serostatus was compiled. All discovery cohort repertoires had been generated using a single sequencing platform. A later analysis re-analyzed previously published TCR beta repertoires from 600 to 850 donors and added high-resolution HLA genotyping to study TCR occurrence patterns. Besides the first cohort of some 670 subjects, a separate validation cohort made up of 120 or so different subjects was used. Among 300 to 450 genotyped donors of the cohort, an average of 235,054 unique TCR beta nucleotide sequences were sequenced per donor, roughly 20% of them non-productive. In an earlier analysis of 500 to 650 of the donors, high-throughput TCR beta sequencing was used to judge whether each TCR beta V gene segment behaved as functional or pseudogenic. Approximately 310 gigabases of sequencing data and around 80 million unique TCR sequences made up an early release that covered some 640 HLA-typed donors. Rather than drawing on any new phenotypic data, the later analysis identified candidate immune exposures from TCR beta sequences and the way those sequences occurred across donors. The study combined high-throughput TCR immunosequencing, statistical association of individual TCRs with disease status, and machine learning to predict cytomegalovirus infection status. Roughly 5 DR-DQ haplotypes were handled as single units for association and clustering, since linkage in the cohort was strong. Using immunosequencing, the study profiled T cell repertoires from around 680 subjects and related those repertoires to cytomegalovirus serostatus. HLA typing included class I and class II loci at four-digit resolution.

Between the V and J ends, shortened by 1 base and 4 bases respectively, the junction contains 10 bases. Reading from cysteine to phenylalanine, the CDR3 counts 15 amino acids. The DNA shown is the 45-base CDR3, in frame from base 1. The CDR1 and CDR2 encoded by the germline V gene are SGHAT and FQNNGV. Libraries were prepared through the immunoSEQ multiplex PCR assay. The multiplex PCR relied on a mix of 60 forward primers for TCR Vbeta segments and 13 reverse primers for TCR Jbeta segments. The CDR3 region of rearranged TCR beta genes was amplified from genomic DNA with a multiplex PCR assay. The Illumina HiSeq System was used to sequence the amplified TCR beta libraries as 87-base-pair reads. Per the authors' processing: A later analysis tallied approximately 87 million unique TCR beta chains across the 640 or so repertoires, and roughly 11 million of those chains were shared by two or more donors. Raw reads were error-corrected and collapsed into unique sequences with a nearest-neighbor algorithm that merged closely related sequences to remove PCR and sequencing errors. CDR3 sequences were aligned to IMGT reference sequences to assign V, D and J gene segments. For a sequence to be retained, a match of at least six nucleotides was required to both a V gene segment and a J gene segment. Rearrangements were classified as productive when the CDR3 lacked stop codons and remained in frame with V and J, and all other rearrangements were classified as non-productive. CDR3 was defined by IMGT convention, running from the second conserved V-encoded cysteine to the conserved J-encoded phenylalanine. Sequences without an unambiguous match to a single V gene segment were excluded from the earlier analysis of approximately 600 of the donors. In an earlier analysis of approximately 590 of the donors, V segments were called functional above 56.7% productive rearrangements and were called segregating when the between-donor standard deviation exceeded 5%. To diagnose cytomegalovirus status from the catalog of TCR beta chain sequences, a statistical classification framework was built. In a later analysis, V and J genes were assigned by comparing TCR nucleotide sequences against IMGT/GENE-DB human TR gene sequences. A later analysis assigned CDR3 sequences and most-parsimonious VDJ recombination scenarios with the TCRdist pipeline. A later analysis defined each TCR beta chain by its CDR3 amino acid sequence plus V-gene family, and excluded reads lacking a unique V-gene family. To address suspected cross-contamination and a sequencing artifact, a later analysis removed under 600 highly shared, low-generation-probability nucleotide sequences. In a later analysis, a clonal expansion index for each public chain was calculated from normalized within-repertoire ranks of inferred template counts. Generation probabilities in a later analysis came from a VDJ recombination model fitted to out-of-frame rearrangements, and those results were checked against IGoR. Hypergeometric tests were used in a later analysis to score TCR-TCR, TCR-HLA and TCR-CMV co-occurrence, with a repertoire-size bias correction applied to the TCR pairs. In a later analysis, false discovery rates were estimated by permuting HLA or CMV assignments 20 times. In a later analysis, co-occurring TCRs were grouped using DBSCAN, and TCRdist sequence similarity was added for clustering within HLA-allele-positive subsets. Co-occurrence clustering excluded repertoires with fewer than 30,000 or more than 120,000 public chains, plus five with anomalous nucleotide sharing. In TCRdb, the immuneACCESS table is reduced to in-frame sequences with V and J assigned. These tables do not hold every clone; where another copy was compared, an unresolved V gene accounts for under half, and the others remain unexplained. The V and J calls and clone size were taken over from that table, and D and trimming were inferred from the DNA. The sample table records around 100,000 clones; roughly 67% of these occur just once. Roughly 8.3% of the sample rests with the top ten.

Results and caveats for the whole study, not just this receptor: In a later analysis, several top co-occurrence clusters were reported to appear linked to parvovirus B19, influenza, CMV and Epstein-Barr virus. In vitro tests confirmed that a few of the cytomegalovirus-associated TCR beta chains recognize cytomegalovirus antigens. Specific HLA alleles were associated with roughly 17,000 TCR beta sequences at a false discovery rate of 0.05 in a later analysis. The 87-base-pair reads could not distinguish some IMGT-functional V segments, including TRBV6-2 and TRBV6-3, so those segments were excluded. In a later analysis, TCR association rates were found to vary across HLA loci, with the most associated TCRs seen for DRB1 alleles and the fewest for HLA-C alleles. The study listed approximately 160 TCR beta chains as associated with cytomegalovirus. The earlier analysis of fewer than 750 of the donors excluded seventeen rarely observed V segments, including chromosome 9 orphons, because counts were too low. The authors suggested that the approach could potentially be extended to other disease states and immunological phenotypes. Because HLA typing was missing for some donors at each locus, association tests included only the typed subset. A later analysis found that HLA-associated TCR beta chains were more clonally expanded and had lower generation probabilities than equally common non-associated chains. Compared with the approximately 700-donor mean, donors in an Asian-associated ancestry cluster had fewer N-insertions in productive TCRs, according to a later genetic analysis. The only immune exposure information available for the cohort was CMV serostatus. The classifier was reported to diagnose cytomegalovirus status with high specificity and sensitivity in both the original cohort and the validation cohort. When HLA alleles, especially DR and DQ, strongly co-occurred, TCR associations were difficult to assign to individual alleles. A further reported finding was that TCR beta sequences accurately predicted the HLA-A and HLA-B alleles for most subjects in the first cohort. Linkage disequilibrium might explain the correlated functional status among segregating V segments, but an unknown experimental factor could not be excluded. Roughly uniform sequencing depth across donors was assumed in presence/absence analyses, although this assumption may not hold. A later analysis found that most CMV-associated TCR beta chains appeared HLA-restricted, with HLA associations seemingly driven largely by CMV exposure. In an earlier analysis of 587 of the donors, most TCR beta V segments were observed in productive rearrangements about 87% or about 30% of the time, broadly matching IMGT annotations. While some public TCRs were present in many individuals, most TCR sequences turned up only very rarely across donors. A cluster of highly shared sequence variants was judged likely to be a technical artifact of the sequencing pipeline. This cohort had only TCR beta chains sequenced, and the lack of alpha or paired-chain data limited which features could be detected. V-gene and J-gene trimming of TCR beta chains was associated with a missense DCLRE1C variant in a later genetic analysis, and the association was replicated in an independent cohort.

The cohort consisted of some 730 healthy bone marrow donors. At the time of sampling, all cohort members were nominally healthy, though unrecorded immune exposures were likely present. The donor was CMV seropositive and was included in the group of some 290 seropositive cohort members. Every donor gave a peripheral blood sample, and the peripheral blood mononuclear cells from that sample were used for TCR beta sequencing. The Qiagen DNeasy Blood Extraction Kit was used to extract genomic DNA from the blood cell samples. To note about this clone: Its target antigen remains unknown. One base away there is no much larger clone; base qualities are not given.

The source of this sequence is a man aged 18 to 29 in good health and CMV-seropositive. The sample consisted of PBMCs. The V gene is TRBV11-2 and the J gene is TRBJ2-2; 5 matching bases give a weak D call of TRBD1. At the DNA level, the sequence is TGTGCCAGCAGCTTAGTTGCCACAGGCACCGGGGAGCTGTTTTTT. The encoded protein is CASSLVATGTGELFF.